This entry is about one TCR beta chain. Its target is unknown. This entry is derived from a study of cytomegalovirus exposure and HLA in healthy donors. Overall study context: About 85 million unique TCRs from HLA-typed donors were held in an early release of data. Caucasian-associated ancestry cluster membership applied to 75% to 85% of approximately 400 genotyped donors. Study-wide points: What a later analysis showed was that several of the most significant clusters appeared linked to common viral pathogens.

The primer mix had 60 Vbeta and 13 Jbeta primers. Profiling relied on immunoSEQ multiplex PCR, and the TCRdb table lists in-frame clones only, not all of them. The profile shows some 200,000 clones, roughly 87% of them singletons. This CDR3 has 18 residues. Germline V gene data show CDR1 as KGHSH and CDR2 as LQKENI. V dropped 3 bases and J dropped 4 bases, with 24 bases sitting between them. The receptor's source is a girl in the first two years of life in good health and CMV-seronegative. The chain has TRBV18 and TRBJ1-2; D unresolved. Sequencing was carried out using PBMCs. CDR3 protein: CASSPPGSFRGVGYGYTF. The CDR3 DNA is TGTGCCAGCTCACCCCCGGGTTCTTTCCGGGGAGTGGGCTATGGCTACACCTTC. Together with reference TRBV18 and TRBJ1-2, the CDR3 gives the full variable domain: NAGVMQNPRHLVRRRGQEARLRCSPMKGHSHVYWYRQLPEEGLKFMVYLQKENIIDESGMPKERFSAEFPKEGPSILRIQQVVRGDSAAYFCASSPPGSFRGVGYGYTFGSGTRLTVV.